At least ten counts were recorded for the clone carrying this TCR beta chain. Time point indicated: healthy volunteer bleed at 2 weeks. Researchers extracted total RNA from unfractionated whole blood. Trimming left V 4 bases short and J 4 bases short, with 12 bases between. Germline CDR1 and CDR2: SGHDT and YYEEEE. CDR3 length: 14 residues. MiXCR, run by TCRdb on the RACE reads, gives a single entry per CDR3 protein. The sample records about 45,000 distinct CDR3 sequences, about 4.1% being singletons. This record belongs to a study of human T cells and chemical hapten exposure. Study-wide background: It was small differences in pooled library volume that mainly caused per-sample TCR yields to vary.

The origin of this receptor is a human donor in good health. Some clones in this sample may be carry-over from other donors' samples. The sample was whole blood. This sequence joins TRBV5-6 and TRBJ2-1; D ambiguous. The CDR3 bases are TGTGCCAGCAGCGGCGTTCCCCTATACAATGAGCAGTTCTTC. The encoded protein is CASSGVPLYNEQFF.